This TCR beta chain was observed in a study of cytomegalovirus exposure and HLA in healthy donors. General study findings and limits: Previous analysis showed most TCR beta V segments were productive about 87% or about 30% of the time.

Comments on this clone: What it binds is not known.

Use of 60 Vbeta and 13 Jbeta primers characterized the PCR. Profiled with immunoSEQ multiplex PCR; TCRdb holds only in-frame clones, not every one. In the table there are more than 100,000 clones, 65% to 80% of which are singletons. The CDR3 length is 13 residues. V lost 2 bases and J 4 bases, leaving 8 bases between the germline ends. Germline V gene lookup returns CDR1 SNHLY and CDR2 FYNNEI. This receptor was identified in a human donor in good health. Sequences were obtained from PBMCs. The chain is built from TRBV2 and TRBJ1-2, with D tentatively TRBD1 (5 bases). CDR3 sequence (DNA): TGTGCCAGCAGTGAAACGGGGGGCTATGGCTACACCTTC. Its translation is CASSETGGYGYTF.